Following are 4 T cell receptor beta chains from one sample sequenced in a study of graft-versus-host responses after intestinal transplantation. These receptors' antigens are unknown. Measured with immunoSEQ multiplex PCR; TCRdb has only the in-frame clones, and not every one. The repertoire holds 110,000 to 150,000 clones, with approximately 91% as singletons. Sequenced material: unstimulated CD4+ T cells sorted from spleen or lymph node cells, taken before intestinal transplant. The receptor set was obtained from a human donor who received an intestinal transplant.

This rearrangement joins TRBV27 to TRBJ1-2; D not certain. Germline CDR1 is MNHEY and CDR2 is SMNVEV (reference sequence). CDR3 length: 14 amino acids. V was clipped by 3 bases and J by 2 bases, with 10 bases between them. The CDR3 DNA is TGTGCCAGCAGTTTCAGTGGTAAAAACTATGGCTACACCTTC. Translating it yields CASSFSGKNYGYTF.

The V call is TRBV29-1, the J call TRBJ1-4; TRBD1 might be the D (6 bases). The CDR3 has 16 amino acids. Trimming cost V 6 bases and J 4 bases, with 21 bases left between them. The germline gives CDR1 SQVTM, CDR2 ANQGSEA. CDR3 residues: CSVQVGSGQLNEKLFF. CDR3 nucleotides: TGCAGCGTCCAAGTGGGGTCAGGACAGCTTAATGAAAAACTGTTTTTT.

This rearrangement joins TRBV9 to TRBJ1-2; D gene uncertain. Germline V gives CDR1 SGDLS, CDR2 YYNGEE. This CDR3 has 12 residues. V lost 4 bases and J lost 2, with 6 bases in between. The CDR3, as DNA: TGTGCCAGCAGCATAGACAACTATGGCTACACCTTC. This gives the protein CASSIDNYGYTF.

This clone has just a few counts. V usage is TRBV6-1 and J usage is TRBJ1-3, with 7 nucleotides matching TRBD1. In germline, CDR1 is MNHNS, CDR2 SASEGT. The CDR3 extends over 15 amino acids. V gave up 5 bases and J gave up 1 base; unmatched junction bases: 5. The DNA of the CDR3 is TGTGCCAGCAGTACCCGACAGGGATCTGGAAACACCATATATTTT. Encoded protein: CASSTRQGSGNTIYF.